These T cell receptor beta chains were read from a single sample in a study of T cell responses to AZD1222 COVID-19 vaccine. The repertoire was sequenced with immunoSEQ multiplex PCR; TCRdb's copy has only in-frame clones and lacks some. The repertoire holds approximately 180,000 clones, with around 89% as singletons. The source material was peripheral blood, sampled 28 days after the second dose of the MenACWY control vaccine. The receptors come from an adult who received the MenACWY meningococcal vaccine as a control. CDR3s include the opening cysteine and the closing phenylalanine or tryptophan. D genes are given only for firm matches. Rows may omit the clone size; those that give it use once, few, many or a size class.

TRBV7-9	TRBJ1-6	-	-	TGTGCCAGCAGCGCGGACTTGGAGGGTTCACCCCTCCACTTT	CASSADLEGSPLHF
TRBV5-6	TRBJ2-3	-	TRBD1	TGTGCCAGCAGGTCCGGGACAGGGGGCGCAGATACGCAGTATTTT	CASRSGTGGADTQYF
TRBV30	TRBJ1-4	few	-	TGTGCCTCCACCCCACAGGCCCGGGGTGAAAAACTGTTTTTT	CASTPQARGEKLFF
TRBV6-5	TRBJ2-7	-	-	TGTGCCAGCAGTTACAAGGCGAGCGAGCAGTACTTC	CASSYKASEQYF
TRBV5-1	TRBJ2-5	-	-	TGCGCCAGCAGCCCAAACTCAGAAGAGACCCAGTACTTC	CASSPNSEETQYF
TRBV28	TRBJ1-4	-	-	TGTGCCAGCAGTTTAGTGTCGCGGATGAATGAAAAACTGTTTTTT	CASSLVSRMNEKLFF
TRBV7-3	TRBJ2-3	-	TRBD2	TGTGCCAGCAGCTTAAGCGGGAGCGTCTGGGATACGCAGTATTTT	CASSLSGSVWDTQYF
TRBV14	TRBJ1-3	-	-	TGTGCCAGCAGCCCCCGGGGGTTGTATGGAAACACCATATATTTT	CASSPRGLYGNTIYF
TRBV7-9	TRBJ1-2	-	-	TGTGCCAGCAGCTTAGGAGCGGGGGATGGTGGCTACACCTTC	CASSLGAGDGGYTF
TRBV24-1	TRBJ1-3	-	-	TGTGCCACCAGTGATTTGCAAGGGGAAGCCATATATTTT	CATSDLQGEAIYF
TRBV19	TRBJ1-4	-	TRBD1	TGTGCCAGTAGTATAATGGACAGGGTCGGTGAAAAACTGTTTTTT	CASSIMDRVGEKLFF
TRBV18	TRBJ2-3	-	TRBD1	TGTGCCAGCTCACCAGTGACAGGGGTCACAGATACGCAGTATTTT	CASSPVTGVTDTQYF
TRBV25-1	TRBJ1-4	-	-	TGTGCCAGCAGTGATGTTCGAGGGGTTGAAAAACTGTTTTTT	CASSDVRGVEKLFF
TRBV12-3/TRBV12-4	TRBJ2-5	-	TRBD2	TGTGCCAGCAGTTTTCTAGCGGGAGAGACCCAGTACTTC	CASSFLAGETQYF
TRBV24-1	TRBJ2-2	-	-	TGTGCCACCAGTGATGTTAGGGGCCCCCCGAACACCGGGGAGCTGTTTTTT	CATSDVRGPPNTGELFF
TRBV5-1	TRBJ2-7	-	-	TGCGCCAGCAGGTCTGGGGGAGGCGGGTACGAGCAGTACTTC	CASRSGGGGYEQYF
TRBV30	TRBJ2-6	-	-	TGTGCCTGGAGTGGTGGGGCCAACGTCCTGACTTTC	CAWSGGANVLTF
TRBV18	TRBJ1-1	-	-	TGTGCCAGCTCACCAGCAGGGGAAAGTTTAGCTTTCTTT	CASSPAGESLAFF
TRBV6-5	TRBJ1-1	-	TRBD1	TGTGCCAGCAGTTACTCATACAGGGGGGACAGTGAAGCTTTCTTT	CASSYSYRGDSEAFF
TRBV7-9	TRBJ2-2	-	-	TGTGCCAGCAGGGATCAAACCGGGGAGCTGTTTTTT	CASRDQTGELFF
TRBV24-1	TRBJ2-1	once	-	TGTGCCACCAGTGATTTGCTCGTTTCCTACAATGAGCAGTTCTTC	CATSDLLVSYNEQFF
TRBV7-6	TRBJ1-1	few	-	TGTGCCAGCAGCTCTAAACCGGGAGTCGAAGCTTTCTTT	CASSSKPGVEAFF
TRBV11-2	TRBJ1-5	-	-	TGTGCCAGCAGCTTAGGGAGCGGGACGGCATATCAGCCCCAGCATTTT	CASSLGSGTAYQPQHF
TRBV5-6	TRBJ1-4	-	-	TGTGCCAGCAGGGGGTGGGAGAATGAAAAACTGTTTTTT	CASRGWENEKLFF
TRBV30	TRBJ2-5	once	-	TGTGCCTGGAGTCTTCCGCAGGGGACCCAGTACTTC	CAWSLPQGTQYF
TRBV5-4	TRBJ1-2	-	-	TGTGCCAGCAGTGACAGTGGGTATGGCTACACCTTC	CASSDSGYGYTF
TRBV5-4	TRBJ2-1	-	TRBD1	TGTGCCAGCAGCTCGTTACGGGACAGGAGTCATAATGAGCAGTTCTTC	CASSSLRDRSHNEQFF